The rows below give T cell receptor beta chains drawn from one sample of a study of CD8+ T cells in alopecia areata. Here immunoSEQ multiplex PCR was the method, and the copy in TCRdb shows in-frame clones only, minus some. The data hold around 190,000 clones, with approximately 53% observed a single time. The sample taken for sequencing was CD8+ T cells sorted from blood. All receptors come from a human donor in good health. CDR3s include the opening cysteine and the closing phenylalanine or tryptophan. Each record gives: V gene, clone size, D gene, J gene, CDR3 DNA, CDR3 protein. D genes are given only for firm matches. Size values are once, few and many counts, or a class for expanded clones, and some rows have none.

TRBV4-1	-	-	TRBJ1-1	TGCGCCAGCAGCCAAGTAAGAGCGAACACTGAAGCTTTCTTT	CASSQVRANTEAFF
TRBV9	-	TRBD2	TRBJ2-3	TGTGCCAGCAGCGGACTATTGAGCGGGGCTCTATCAGATACGCAGTATTTT	CASSGLLSGALSDTQYF
TRBV19	few	-	TRBJ2-5	TGTGCCAGTAGACTCCGGGCCCTAGAGGAGACCCAGTACTTC	CASRLRALEETQYF
TRBV29-1	-	-	TRBJ1-1	TGCAGCGTTGGACTTATGAACACTGAAGCTTTCTTT	CSVGLMNTEAFF
TRBV4-1	few	-	TRBJ1-4	TGCGCCAGCAGCCAAGATCCCGGGGAAGAAAAACTGTTTTTT	CASSQDPGEEKLFF
TRBV27	-	-	TRBJ2-7	TGTGCCAGCAGTATATCGACAGGCTACGAGCAGTACTTC	CASSISTGYEQYF
TRBV14	few	-	TRBJ1-1	TGTGCCAGCAGCGCAACAGGGCTGAACACTGAAGCTTTCTTT	CASSATGLNTEAFF
TRBV7-9	-	-	TRBJ1-2	TGTGCCAGCAGCATAAAAAACCGGGCGCTTGGCTACACCTTC	CASSIKNRALGYTF
TRBV4-1	few	-	TRBJ2-3	TGCGCCAGCAGCCAAGATAGGGGCGGCGATACGCAGTATTTT	CASSQDRGGDTQYF
TRBV6-6	-	-	TRBJ1-2	TGTGCCAGCAGTCGGGACTATGGCTACACCTTC	CASSRDYGYTF
TRBV11-1	few	TRBD2	TRBJ2-1	TGTGCCGGGGCTAGCGGGGCTTACAATGAGCAGTTCTTC	CAGASGAYNEQFF
TRBV7-2	-	-	TRBJ2-7	TGTGCCAGCAGCTTAGCCCCCGGCGGGACACTTCCCGACGAGCAGTACTTC	CASSLAPGGTLPDEQYF
TRBV27	-	TRBD1	TRBJ2-5	TGTGCCAGCAGTGGAACCGGGACAGGGAGCAGAGAGACCCAGTACTTC	CASSGTGTGSRETQYF
TRBV2	once	TRBD2	TRBJ2-2	TGTGCCAGCAGTGAGCCGACTACGCGGGGGATTACCGGGGAGCTGTTTTTT	CASSEPTTRGITGELFF
TRBV6-5	-	-	TRBJ1-1	TGTGCCAGCAGTTTCCGTTGGGACGCGAACACTGAAGCTTTCTTT	CASSFRWDANTEAFF
TRBV6-5	-	-	TRBJ2-1	TGTGCCAGCAGTTATTCCAGACATCTCAGAGAGCAGTTCTTC	CASSYSRHLREQFF
TRBV15	few	TRBD1	TRBJ1-6	TGTGCCGTGGGGACAGGTTCAACACCCCTCCACTTT	CAVGTGSTPLHF
TRBV5-6	few	-	TRBJ1-6	TGTGCCAGCATCAATGGACTTTCGGGGTCACCCCTCCACTTT	CASINGLSGSPLHF
TRBV29-1	-	-	TRBJ1-1	TGCAGCGTTGAAGATCGGGGCGGGGCGGGCACTGAAGCTTTCTTT	CSVEDRGGAGTEAFF
TRBV11-1	-	-	TRBJ1-1	TGTGCCAGCAGCGGGACGGGGCGGTATTCTGGTGAAGCTTTCTTT	CASSGTGRYSGEAFF